A selection of T cell receptor beta chains follows, all from one sample in a study of cytotoxic CD8 clonotypes in ibrutinib-treated CLL. Clones were read by immunoSEQ multiplex PCR, and TCRdb kept only the in-frame ones, dropping some. This table has over 200,000 clones, nearly 80% appearing once. The sequencing here drew on PBMCs, taken after 12 months of ibrutinib treatment. All receptors come from a human donor with chronic lymphocytic leukemia. The CDR3 runs from the conserved cysteine through the conserved F or W. D genes are given only for firm matches. Size is omitted from some rows. Given values are once, few, many or a class for expanded clones.

cdr3_aa,cdr3_nt,d_call,cdr3_length,clone_size,v_call,j_call
CASSETRQGVRETQYF,TGTGCCAGCAGCGAAACCCGACAGGGGGTCAGGGAGACCCAGTACTTC,TRBD1,16,NA,TRBV7-6,TRBJ2-5
CASTRQGVRDTQYF,TGTGCCAGCACTCGTCAGGGGGTTCGGGATACGCAGTATTTT,TRBD1,14,NA,TRBV7-9,TRBJ2-3
CASRLSGGGDSGANVLTF,TGTGCCAGCAGGTTATCAGGGGGAGGTGACTCTGGGGCCAACGTCCTGACTTTC,NA,18,NA,TRBV21-1,TRBJ2-6
CASSSDRASYNEQFF,TGTGCCAGCAGCTCCGACAGGGCCTCCTACAATGAGCAGTTCTTC,TRBD1,15,NA,TRBV13,TRBJ2-1
CASQLAGGTDTQYF,TGTGCCAGCCAACTAGCGGGAGGGACAGATACGCAGTATTTT,TRBD2,14,few,TRBV19,TRBJ2-3
CASSETMFGGEQYF,TGTGCCAGCAGCGAAACTATGTTCGGAGGCGAGCAGTACTTC,NA,14,NA,TRBV9,TRBJ2-7
CDSSPGSGDNEQFF,TGTGACAGCAGCCCCGGAAGCGGAGACAATGAGCAGTTCTTC,NA,14,NA,TRBV5-5,TRBJ2-1
CASSISHRVDQPQHF,TGTGCCAGCAGCATAAGCCACAGGGTTGATCAGCCCCAGCATTTT,NA,15,NA,TRBV5-6,TRBJ1-5
CASSLAEVTDEQFF,TGTGCCAGCAGCCTGGCAGAGGTTACGGATGAGCAGTTCTTC,NA,14,NA,TRBV11-2,TRBJ2-1
CASSRVGGSSYNEQFF,TGTGCCAGCAGCCGGGTCGGGGGTAGCTCCTACAATGAGCAGTTCTTC,NA,16,few,TRBV7-9,TRBJ2-1
CASSSRTGVTGDTQYF,TGTGCCAGCAGCTCACGGACAGGGGTAACTGGAGATACGCAGTATTTT,TRBD1,16,NA,TRBV5-4,TRBJ2-3
CASSLGPLGQFF,TGTGCCAGCAGCTTAGGCCCCCTGGGGCAGTTCTTC,NA,12,few,TRBV11-2,TRBJ2-1
CSVWGQGAHGYTF,TGCAGCGTTTGGGGACAGGGGGCTCATGGCTACACCTTC,TRBD1,13,NA,TRBV29-1,TRBJ1-2
CASSQVQGTDTQYF,TGCGCCAGCAGCCAAGTCCAGGGCACAGATACGCAGTATTTT,NA,14,NA,TRBV4-1,TRBJ2-3
CASSLGTGPLSSYNEQFF,TGTGCCAGCAGCTTGGGTACGGGGCCATTGAGCTCCTACAATGAGCAGTTCTTC,NA,18,NA,TRBV11-2,TRBJ2-1
CASSFTGNPQPQHF,TGTGCCAGCAGCTTTACAGGGAATCCACAGCCCCAGCATTTT,NA,14,NA,TRBV7-9,TRBJ1-5
CASSLNRGMNTEAFF,TGCGCCAGCAGCTTAAACAGGGGAATGAACACTGAAGCTTTCTTT,TRBD1,15,NA,TRBV5-1,TRBJ1-1
CASSAYESAYEKLFF,TGTGCCAGCAGCGCCTACGAGTCCGCATACGAAAAACTGTTTTTT,NA,15,NA,TRBV7-6,TRBJ1-4
CASSDRAGTHQETQYF,TGCGCCAGCAGTGACAGGGCAGGGACACACCAAGAGACCCAGTACTTC,NA,16,few,TRBV10-1,TRBJ2-5
CASSWGLASSYEQYF,TGCGCCAGCAGCTGGGGACTAGCGAGCTCCTACGAGCAGTACTTC,TRBD2,15,few,TRBV5-1,TRBJ2-7